Below, one T cell receptor (beta chain) is given with its context. The CDR3 contains 12 residues. V was trimmed by 6 bases and J by 5 bases, leaving 11 bases between them. CDR1 is SGHTS and CDR2 is YDEGEE in the germline V gene. The sample belongs to a study of blood T cell repertoires in COVID-19. The wider study: PBMCs, B-cell-depleted T cells, or T cells provided the cDNA or gDNA that made up the material.

Participants came from roughly 25 US areas, aged roughly 18 to 100 years. In the source study's methods: Amplification with reference gene primers provided the estimates of nucleated cell counts. Repertoires were generated with immunoSEQ multiplex PCR, while TCRdb's copy carries only in-frame clones and drops some. That table is the source of V, J and clone size, and D and trimming were worked out from the DNA. The data show hundreds of thousands of clones, 80% seen once. The source of this sequence is a woman aged 40 to 50 with acute COVID-19. The chain joins TRBV5-8 to TRBJ2-5; D possibly corresponds to TRBD1 (6 bases). Input material: PBMCs or T cells enriched from blood (not recorded which). The CDR3 sequence is CASTGAGETQYF. The CDR3 nucleotides read TGTGCCAGCACAGGGGCAGGCGAGACCCAGTACTTC.